The following is a T cell receptor beta chain sequence with its context. This specimen comes from a study of Tregs in tolerant kidney transplant recipients. Sequencing was performed with immunoSEQ multiplex PCR; in TCRdb, only in-frame clones are kept and a portion is missing. This table holds more than 95,000 clones, roughly 92% found once. V shed 4 bases and J shed 2 bases, with 9 bases lying between them. The CDR3 extends over 14 amino acids. Germline CDR1 and CDR2: KGHSH and LQKENI. This chain uses TRBV18 with TRBJ1-5; possibly TRBD1 for D (5 bases). The TCR originated in a human donor in good health. The sample was CD4+ T cells from blood. DNA for the CDR3: TGTGCCAGCTCACAGGGACGGGGCAATCAGCCCCAGCATTTT. Translating gives CASSQGRGNQPQHF.